This T cell receptor (beta chain) originates from a study of regulatory T cells in long-lasting Graves disease (dated by TCRdb to about 2021). Turning to the overall study: To count as having persistent Graves' disease, a patient had to have received antithyroid drug treatment for over 5 years with TSH receptor autoantibodies remaining persistently positive. This study used TCR sequencing and RNA sequencing of peripheral blood to compare persistent Graves' disease patients against newly diagnosed Graves' disease patients. The study was registered as a clinical trial and conducted in China. A total of roughly 33 samples underwent TCR sequencing: around 13 from persistent and approximately 20 from newly diagnosed Graves' disease patients. Antithyroid drugs had been taken for approximately 10 years on average by persistent Graves' disease patients in the clinical cohort.

This clonotype was recorded a few times. The antigen this receptor binds is unknown. Base-call qualities are not available, and no considerably larger clone is one nucleotide away. Study-level results and caveats: Persistent Graves' disease patients showed lower TCR Shannon entropy and fewer highly expanded clones than newly diagnosed patients, suggesting clonal expansion. The authors acknowledged the small sample size as a limitation that may reduce accuracy. Preferential use of TRBV28, TRBJ1-2 and TRBJ2-5 was observed in persistent disease, whereas TRBV20-1 and TRBJ2-1 were favored in newly diagnosed disease. Sequencing and analysis were limited to the TCR beta chain. Persistent patients shared more public clonotypes among themselves (under 3,000) than newly diagnosed patients did (roughly 910). Peripheral blood alone was examined, since thyroid tissue, which constituted the primary lesion, could not be accessed.

Library generation was performed with multiplex PCR. Sequencing instrument: Illumina HiSeq 4000. To build TCR beta libraries, CDR3 regions were amplified by Arm-PCR using iRepertoire HTBI primers. Gel purification was performed on PCR products prior to sequencing. Under the source paper's analysis protocol: Across samples, 60 to 75 TRBV and 13 to 15 TRBJ segments were identified and used for gene usage analysis of CDR3 amino acid clonotypes. COPE and FqMerger were used to merge filtered high-quality paired reads into contigs. Contigs were aligned with BLAST to IMGT TRBV, TRBD and TRBJ reference genes, and CDR3 was defined per IMGT. Clonotypes above 0.1% frequency were classified as highly expanded clones. Shannon entropy was used to measure repertoire diversity, and the Gini coefficient was used to measure V-J evenness. A clonotype found in more than one individual was treated as public. TCRdb reanalyzed the raw reads on its own, using fastp at Q25 for trimming and MiXCR for clone calling, and kept in-frame beta chains. Rows matching on CDR3 protein sequence are summarized as one entry with the most common DNA and genes. Clone size and V and J calls follow TCRdb, not the original study. This sample is represented by about 470,000 distinct CDR3 sequences; roughly 20% of them were singletons. The leading ten clones occupy approximately 7.8% of the sample.

The time point label, as the study defines it: persistent/refractory GD, antithyroid drugs over 5 years with positive TRAb. RNA was extracted from PBMCs in TRIzol for both TCR sequencing and RNA sequencing. The diagnosis of Graves' disease was made according to American Thyroid Association guidelines. Patients for the study were recruited at an endocrinology department in Xi'an, China. Each patient gave approximately 10 milliliters of peripheral blood, collected in an EDTA anticoagulant tube. PBMCs were isolated by Ficoll Paque Plus density gradient separation without further T cell sorting. RNA quality was checked with an Agilent 2100 Bioanalyzer and agarose gel, and concentration with a NanoDrop 2000. Reading the germline V gene gives CDR1 SGHTA and CDR2 FQGNSA. The trim is 3 bases for V and 4 bases for J, with a gap of 9 bases between the germline ends. Its CDR3 holds 13 amino acids, cysteine through phenylalanine. The read is trimmed to its CDR3 DNA, 39 bases read in frame from base 1.

The sample was peripheral blood mononuclear cells (PBMCs), taken when the disease was refractory, from a patient treated with antithyroid drugs. The sequence is built from TRBV7-2 and TRBJ1-1, with the identity of the D gene unclear. The clonotype comes from a female donor with Graves disease. The bases are TGTGCCAGCAGCTTTCAAATCGGCACTGAAGCTTTCTTT. It translates as CASSFQIGTEAFF.